Presented here are 17 T cell receptor beta chains from one specimen sequenced in a study of blood T cell repertoires in COVID-19. Using immunoSEQ multiplex PCR, the repertoire was profiled, and TCRdb retains in-frame clones only, with some absent. This table holds approximately 61,000 clones, about 77% found once. The sample consisted of peripheral blood. The receptors shown here come from a human donor in a cohort sampled during active COVID-19.

The chain joins TRBV19 to TRBJ2-1, with D maybe TRBD1 (6 bases). Germline CDR1 reads LNHDA; CDR2 reads SQIVND (reference sequence). The CDR3 is made up of 14 amino acids. V shed 4 bases and J shed 7 bases, with 14 bases lying between them. The CDR3 loop reads CASSSWGLTNEQFF. DNA of the CDR3: TGTGCCAGTAGTAGTTGGGGGCTAACGAATGAGCAGTTCTTC.

The J gene is TRBJ2-1, the V gene TRBV19, with 7 bases identical to TRBD1. After removal of 6 bases from V and 7 bases from J, the junction contained 15 bases not matched to a gene. Germline-derived CDR1 and CDR2 are LNHDA and SQIVND (reference sequence). The CDR3 totals 16 residues. The DNA for the CDR3 is TGTGCCAGTAGCCTGGACCGACAGGGCCCCAGAAATGAGCAGTTCTTC. Amino acid sequence: CASSLDRQGPRNEQFF.

This chain uses TRBV6-4 with TRBJ1-5; possible D gene TRBD1, 6 bases. V was shortened by 5 bases and J by 6 bases, with 14 bases between the two germline ends. Germline V gene data show CDR1 as MRHNA and CDR2 as SNTAGT. The CDR3 contains 14 residues. This CDR3 reads CASSITGLAQPQHF. The CDR3 DNA sequence: TGTGCCAGCAGTATTACAGGGTTGGCTCAGCCCCAGCATTTT.

The chain combines TRBV2 with TRBJ2-7; no reliable D call. V was trimmed by 3 bases and J by 4 bases, leaving 13 bases between them. The CDR3 covers 14 residues. The germline V gene encodes CDR1 SNHLY and CDR2 FYNNEI. The CDR3 DNA follows: TGTGCCAGCAGTGATAGCAGCTTTTATTACGAGCAGTACTTC. Its protein product is CASSDSSFYYEQYF.

The J gene is TRBJ2-5, the V gene TRBV30; maybe TRBD2 (5 bases). This CDR3 has 14 amino acids. The germline gives CDR1 GTSNPN, CDR2 SVGIG (reference sequence). V gave up 2 bases and J gave up 2 bases, with 12 bases separating them. The CDR3 spells CAWSSGRLQETQYF. CDR3 nucleotide sequence: TGTGCCTGGAGTAGCGGTCGACTTCAAGAGACCCAGTACTTC.

This chain uses TRBV3-1 (or the pseudogene TRBV3-2) with TRBJ2-3, with 10 nucleotides matching TRBD2. The length of the CDR3 is 15 residues. After removal of 4 bases from V and 2 bases from J, the junction contained 3 bases not matched to a gene. The germline CDR1 and CDR2 sequences are LGHDT and YNNKEL (reference sequence). Here the CDR3 DNA reads TGTGCCAGCAGCCCAACTAGCGGGGACACAGATACGCAGTATTTT. The encoded protein is CASSPTSGDTDTQYF.

The chain couples TRBV27 to TRBJ2-5; the match to TRBD1 covers 7 bases. The germline V gene has CDR1 MNHEY and CDR2 SMNVEV (reference sequence). There are 14 residues in the CDR3. V trimming: 0 bases; J trimming: 5 bases; junction bases outside the gene matches: 3. For the CDR3, the DNA is TGTGCCAGCAGTTTATCGATCAGGGGGGAGACCCAGTACTTC. Amino acid sequence: CASSLSIRGETQYF.

The V gene is TRBV6-5, the J gene TRBJ2-5, with a possible D match to TRBD2 (5 bases). The CDR3 consists of 13 residues. Germline V gives CDR1 MNHEY, CDR2 SVGAGI. Trimming shortened V by 8 bases and J by 5 bases, and 15 bases separated the two germline ends. The CDR3 spells CASASGGHETQYF. The DNA for the CDR3 is TGTGCCAGCGCCTCGGGCGGGCATGAGACCCAGTACTTC.

The V call is TRBV14, the J call TRBJ1-6; tentative D call: TRBD1 (5 bases). Looked up from germline, CDR1 is SGHDN and CDR2 is FVKESK. The CDR3 loop spans 15 amino acids. The ends were cut back, 8 bases at V and 7 bases at J, with 18 bases in the middle. The CDR3 nucleotides are TGTGCCAGCGCCCTTATGCCGTCAGGGAATTCACCCCTCCACTTT. Residues: CASALMPSGNSPLHF.

The V gene is TRBV11-2, the J gene TRBJ1-1, with 8 nucleotides matching TRBD1. CDR3 size: 15 residues. V lost 3 bases and J lost 5; bases outside the gene matches: 8. Looked up from germline, CDR1 is SGHAT and CDR2 is FQNNGV. DNA for the CDR3: TGTGCCAGCAGCTTTTTCGGACAGGGATCGACTGAAGCTTTCTTT. Translating it yields CASSFFGQGSTEAFF. The complete variable domain, with remaining parts taken from reference TRBV11-2 and TRBJ1-1, reads EAGVAQSPRYKIIEKRQSVAFWCNPISGHATLYWYQQILGQGPKLLIQFQNNGVVDDSQLPKDRFSAERLKGVDSTLKIQPAKLEDSAVYLCASSFFGQGSTEAFFGQGTRLTVV.

This chain connects TRBV28 to TRBJ2-1; the D gene is possibly TRBD2 (5 bases). The CDR3 contains 16 residues. The germline gives CDR1 MDHEN, CDR2 SYDVKM. Trimming pared 1 base from V and 7 bases from J, leaving 17 bases between. CDR3 region: CASSLLAIALRNEQFF. CDR3 nucleotide sequence: TGTGCCAGCAGTTTATTGGCTATAGCGCTGCGGAATGAGCAGTTCTTC.

The rearrangement joins TRBV5-1 to TRBJ2-1; D may be TRBD1 (6 bases). Trimming shortened V by 4 bases and J by 4 bases, and 18 bases separated the two germline ends. CDR3 length: 16 amino acids. The germline V gene has CDR1 SGHRS and CDR2 YFSETQ. For the CDR3, the DNA is TGCGCCAGCAGCACGCCAGTAACAGGGCCATACAATGAGCAGTTCTTC. It translates to CASSTPVTGPYNEQFF.

The chain carries TRBV6-5 and TRBJ2-3, with a tentative D call TRBD2 (6 bases). The CDR3 sequence is 11 residues long. V was clipped by 6 bases and J by 14 bases, with 15 bases between them. Germline lookup yields CDR1 MNHEY and CDR2 SVGAGI. DNA for the CDR3: TGTGCCAGCAGGGGGGACTTCAAGTGGTATTTT. It translates to CASRGDFKWYF.

V is TRBV4-2 and J is TRBJ2-1; D is perhaps TRBD2 (6 bases). The germline V gene has CDR1 LGHNA and CDR2 YNFKEQ. This CDR3 has 13 residues. The V end was cut by 1 base, the J end by 8 bases, with 9 bases between. As DNA, the CDR3 is TGTGCCAGCAGCCAAGGGAGGGAGGATGAGCAGTTCTTC. Translating gives CASSQGREDEQFF.

The chain carries TRBV5-6 and TRBJ1-1; no reliable D call. Germline V gene sequence: CDR1 SGHDT, CDR2 YYEEEE. The CDR3 has 12 amino acids. Trimming left V 4 bases short and J 5 bases short, with 9 bases between. The DNA of the CDR3 is TGTGCCAGCAGCCTACCAAGTACTGAAGCTTTCTTT. Encoded protein: CASSLPSTEAFF.

The chain recombines TRBV19 with TRBJ1-2, with a tentative D call TRBD1 (6 bases). The CDR3 is 12 amino acids. Trimming pared 5 bases from V and 8 bases from J, leaving 12 bases between. Germline V gene data show CDR1 as LNHDA and CDR2 as SQIVND (reference sequence). CDR3 sequence reads: CASSRGGGGYTF. Here the CDR3 DNA reads TGTGCCAGTAGTCGGGGCGGGGGCGGCTACACCTTC.

This chain connects TRBV15 to TRBJ2-5; D possibly corresponds to TRBD2 (5 bases). This CDR3 is built from 16 residues. Germline lookup yields CDR1 LNHNV and CDR2 YYDKDF (reference sequence). V gave up 3 bases and J gave up 2 bases, with 16 bases separating them. The CDR3 protein is CATSSPRAALQETQYF. DNA for the CDR3: TGTGCCACCAGCAGTCCTAGAGCGGCCCTTCAAGAGACCCAGTACTTC.